This TCR beta chain was captured in a study of shared clonotypes between healthy human individuals. At the level of the study: Aged between 18 and 49, the donors were a couple of women and a few men.

Broader study findings: Only blood was sampled; tissue repertoires likely differ.

A split of CD4+ cells into CD45RA+ naive and CD45RA-negative memory subsets was performed. This CDR3 region has 16 residues. Germline CDR1 and CDR2: MNHNS and SASEGT. V shed 4 bases and J shed 3 bases, with 17 bases lying between them. Here immunoSEQ multiplex PCR was the method, and the copy in TCRdb shows in-frame clones only, minus some. This table holds about 1.5 million clones, 95% to 99% found once. With respect to this clone: What it recognizes is unknown.

The source material was naive CD4+ T cells sorted from blood. Regarding subset: CD45RA+ positively selected. The rearrangement links TRBV6-1 to TRBJ2-3, with a weak D call TRBD2 (6 bases). The receptor's source is a man under 40 in good health. This chain's CDR3 is CASSGRAGRLTDTQYF. As DNA, the CDR3 is TGTGCCAGCAGTGGCAGGGCGGGGCGATTGACAGATACGCAGTATTTT.